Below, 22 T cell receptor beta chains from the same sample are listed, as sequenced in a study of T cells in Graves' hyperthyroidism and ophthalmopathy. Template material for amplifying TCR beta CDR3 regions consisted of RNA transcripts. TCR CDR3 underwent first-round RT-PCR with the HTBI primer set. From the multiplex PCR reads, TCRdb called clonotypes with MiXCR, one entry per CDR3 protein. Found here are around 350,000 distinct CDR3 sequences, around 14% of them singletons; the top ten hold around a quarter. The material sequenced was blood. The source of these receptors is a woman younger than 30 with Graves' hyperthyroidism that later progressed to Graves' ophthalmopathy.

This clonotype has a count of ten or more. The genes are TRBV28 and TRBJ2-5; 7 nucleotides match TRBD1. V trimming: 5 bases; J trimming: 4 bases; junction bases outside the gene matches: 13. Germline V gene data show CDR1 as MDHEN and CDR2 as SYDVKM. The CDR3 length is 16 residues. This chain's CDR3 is CASSPRQTGKGETQYF. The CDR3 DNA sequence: TGTGCCAGCAGTCCCCGCCAGACAGGGAAGGGAGAGACCCAGTACTTC.

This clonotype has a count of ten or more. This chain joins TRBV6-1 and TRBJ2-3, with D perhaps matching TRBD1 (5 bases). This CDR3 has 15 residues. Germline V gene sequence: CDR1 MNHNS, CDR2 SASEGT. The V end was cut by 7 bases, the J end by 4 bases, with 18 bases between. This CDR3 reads CASTSVRGNADTQYF. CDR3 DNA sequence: TGTGCCAGCACTTCGGTAAGGGGCAACGCAGATACGCAGTATTTT.

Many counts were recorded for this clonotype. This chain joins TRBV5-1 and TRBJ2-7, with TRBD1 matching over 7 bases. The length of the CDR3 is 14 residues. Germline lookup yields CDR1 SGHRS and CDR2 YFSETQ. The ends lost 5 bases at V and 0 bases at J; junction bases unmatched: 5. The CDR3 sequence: CASSPGDSSYEQYF. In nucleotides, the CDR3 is TGCGCCAGCAGTCCCGGGGACAGCTCCTACGAGCAGTACTTC.

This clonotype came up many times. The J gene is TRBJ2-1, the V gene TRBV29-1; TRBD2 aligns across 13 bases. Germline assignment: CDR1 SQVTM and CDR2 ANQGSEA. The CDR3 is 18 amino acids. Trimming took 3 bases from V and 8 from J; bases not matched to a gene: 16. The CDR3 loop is CSVEVGTSGNSFVDEQFF. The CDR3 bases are TGCAGCGTTGAGGTCGGGACTAGCGGGAATTCCTTTGTCGATGAGCAGTTCTTC.

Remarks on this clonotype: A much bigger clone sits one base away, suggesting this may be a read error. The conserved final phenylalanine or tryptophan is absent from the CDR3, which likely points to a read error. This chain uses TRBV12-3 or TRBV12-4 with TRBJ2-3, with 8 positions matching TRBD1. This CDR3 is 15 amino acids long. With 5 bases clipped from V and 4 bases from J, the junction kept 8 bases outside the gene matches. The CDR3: CASSPGQGMADTQYL. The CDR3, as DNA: TGTGCCAGCAGTCCCGGACAGGGAATGGCAGATACGCAGTATCTT.

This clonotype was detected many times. In DNA, the CDR3 is TGTGCCAGCTCACCACGTACCAGGGACAATCAGCCCCAGCATTTT. This sequence encodes CASSPRTRDNQPQHF. This rearrangement joins TRBV18 to TRBJ1-5; tentatively, D is TRBD1 (5 bases). The germline gives CDR1 KGHSH, CDR2 LQKENI. V shed 1 base and J shed 3 bases, with 10 bases lying between them. This CDR3 contains 15 residues.

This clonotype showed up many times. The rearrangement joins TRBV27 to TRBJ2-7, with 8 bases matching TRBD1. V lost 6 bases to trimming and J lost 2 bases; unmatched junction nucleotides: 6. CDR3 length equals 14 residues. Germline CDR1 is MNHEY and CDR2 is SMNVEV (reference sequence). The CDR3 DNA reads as TGTGCCAGCAGGGGACAGGAGATAACCTACGAGCAGTACTTC. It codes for CASRGQEITYEQYF.

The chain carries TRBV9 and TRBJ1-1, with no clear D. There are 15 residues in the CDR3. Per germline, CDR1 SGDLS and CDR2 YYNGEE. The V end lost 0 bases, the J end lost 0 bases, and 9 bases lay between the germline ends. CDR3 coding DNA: TGTGCCAGCAGCGTAGGCCCCCGGTTGAACACTGAAGCTTTCTTT. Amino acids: CASSVGPRLNTEAFF.

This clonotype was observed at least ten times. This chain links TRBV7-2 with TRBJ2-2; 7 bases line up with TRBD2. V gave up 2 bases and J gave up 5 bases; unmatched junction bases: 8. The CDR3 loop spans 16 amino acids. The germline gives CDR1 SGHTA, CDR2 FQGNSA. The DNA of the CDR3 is TGTGCCAGCAGCTTATGGTTCCAGGGAGGGACCGGGGAGCTGTTTTTT. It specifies CASSLWFQGGTGELFF.

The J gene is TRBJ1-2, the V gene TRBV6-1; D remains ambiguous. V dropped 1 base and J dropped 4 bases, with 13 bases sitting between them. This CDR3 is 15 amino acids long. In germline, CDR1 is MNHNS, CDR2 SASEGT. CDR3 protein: CASSEGVTHTYGYTF. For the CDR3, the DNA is TGTGCCAGCAGTGAAGGGGTCACCCATACCTATGGCTACACCTTC.

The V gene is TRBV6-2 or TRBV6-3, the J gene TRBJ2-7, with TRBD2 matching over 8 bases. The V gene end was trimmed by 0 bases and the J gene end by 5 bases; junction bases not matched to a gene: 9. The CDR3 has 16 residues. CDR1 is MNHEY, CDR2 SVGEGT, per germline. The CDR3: CASSYSIREGSHEQYF. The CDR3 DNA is TGTGCCAGCAGTTACTCGATCCGGGAGGGGTCCCACGAGCAGTACTTC.

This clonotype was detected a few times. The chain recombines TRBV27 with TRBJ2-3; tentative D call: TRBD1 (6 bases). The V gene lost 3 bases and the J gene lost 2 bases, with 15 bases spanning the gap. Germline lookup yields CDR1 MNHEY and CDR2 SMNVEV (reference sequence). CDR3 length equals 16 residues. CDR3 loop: CASSFRGTGFTDTQYF. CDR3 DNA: TGTGCCAGCAGTTTTCGCGGAACAGGGTTCACAGATACGCAGTATTTT.

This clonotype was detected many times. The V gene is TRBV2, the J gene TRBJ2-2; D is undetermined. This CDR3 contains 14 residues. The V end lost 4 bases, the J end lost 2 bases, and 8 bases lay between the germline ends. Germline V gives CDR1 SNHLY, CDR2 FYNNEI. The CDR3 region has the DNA TGTGCCAGCAGTGCGGGCAGAAACACCGGGGAGCTGTTTTTT. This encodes CASSAGRNTGELFF.

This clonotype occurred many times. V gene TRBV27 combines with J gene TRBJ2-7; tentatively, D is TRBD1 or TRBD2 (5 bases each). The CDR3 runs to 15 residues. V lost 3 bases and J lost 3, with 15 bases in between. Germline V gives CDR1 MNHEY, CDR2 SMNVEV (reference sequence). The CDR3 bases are TGTGCCAGCAGTTTCGGGGCAGGGTGGGACTACGAGCAGTACTTC. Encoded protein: CASSFGAGWDYEQYF.

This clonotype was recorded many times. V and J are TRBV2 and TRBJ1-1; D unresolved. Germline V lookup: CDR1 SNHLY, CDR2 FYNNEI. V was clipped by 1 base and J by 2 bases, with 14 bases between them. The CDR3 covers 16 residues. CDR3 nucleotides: TGTGCCAGCAGTGAAGGCCGGACGGGCATAAACACTGAAGCTTTCTTT. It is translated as CASSEGRTGINTEAFF.

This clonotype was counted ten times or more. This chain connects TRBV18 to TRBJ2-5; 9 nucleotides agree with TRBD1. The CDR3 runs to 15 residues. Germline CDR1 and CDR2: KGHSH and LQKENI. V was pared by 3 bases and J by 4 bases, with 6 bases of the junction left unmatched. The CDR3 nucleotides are TGTGCCAGCTCACCGGGACAGGGAAGTCGAGAGACCCAGTACTTC. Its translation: CASSPGQGSRETQYF.

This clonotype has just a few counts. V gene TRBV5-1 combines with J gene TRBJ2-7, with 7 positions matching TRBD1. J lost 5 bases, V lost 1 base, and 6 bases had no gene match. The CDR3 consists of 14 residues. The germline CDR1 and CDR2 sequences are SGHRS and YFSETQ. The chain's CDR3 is CASSLTGASHEQYF. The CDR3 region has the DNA TGCGCCAGCAGCTTGACAGGGGCATCACACGAGCAGTACTTC. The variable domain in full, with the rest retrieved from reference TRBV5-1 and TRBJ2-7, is KAGVTQTPRYLIKTRGQQVTLSCSPISGHRSVSWYQQTPGQGLQFLFEYFSETQRNKGNFPGRFSGRQFSNSRSEMNVSTLELGDSALYLCASSLTGASHEQYFGPGTRLTVT.

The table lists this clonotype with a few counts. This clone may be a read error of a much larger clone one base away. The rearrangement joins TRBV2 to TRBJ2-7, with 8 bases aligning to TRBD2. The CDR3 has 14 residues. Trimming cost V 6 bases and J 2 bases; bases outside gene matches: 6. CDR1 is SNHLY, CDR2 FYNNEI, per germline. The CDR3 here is CASSSGGSAYEQYF. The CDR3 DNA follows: TGTGCCAGCAGCTCGGGGGGGTCCGCCTACGAGCAGTACTTC.

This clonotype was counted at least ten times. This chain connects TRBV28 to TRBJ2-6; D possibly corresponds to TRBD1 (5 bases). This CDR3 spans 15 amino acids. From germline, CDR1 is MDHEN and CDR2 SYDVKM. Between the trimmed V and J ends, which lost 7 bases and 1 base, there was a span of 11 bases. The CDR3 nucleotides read TGTGCCAGCAAGATTGCAGGGTCTGGGGCCAACGTCCTGACTTTC. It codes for CASKIAGSGANVLTF.

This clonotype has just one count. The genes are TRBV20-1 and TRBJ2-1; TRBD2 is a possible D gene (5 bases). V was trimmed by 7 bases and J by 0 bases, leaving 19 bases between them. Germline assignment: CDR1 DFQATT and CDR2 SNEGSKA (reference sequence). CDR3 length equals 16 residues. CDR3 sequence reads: CSVRSSGANSYNEQFF. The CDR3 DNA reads TGCAGTGTTAGGTCGAGCGGAGCTAACTCCTACAATGAGCAGTTCTTC.

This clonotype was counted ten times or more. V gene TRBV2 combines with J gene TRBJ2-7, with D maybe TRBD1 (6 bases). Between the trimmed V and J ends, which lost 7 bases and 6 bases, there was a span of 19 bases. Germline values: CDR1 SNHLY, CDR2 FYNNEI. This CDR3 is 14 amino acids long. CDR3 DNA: TGTGCCAGCACCAGGACAGCCTTATTACGCGAGCAGTACTTC. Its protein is CASTRTALLREQYF.

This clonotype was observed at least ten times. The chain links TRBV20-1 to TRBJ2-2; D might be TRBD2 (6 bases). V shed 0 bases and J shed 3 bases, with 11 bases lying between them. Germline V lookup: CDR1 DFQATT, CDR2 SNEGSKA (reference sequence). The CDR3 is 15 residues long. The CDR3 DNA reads TGCAGTGCTAGAGAAGGGGACTTCGACACCGGGGAGCTGTTTTTT. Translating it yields CSAREGDFDTGELFF.